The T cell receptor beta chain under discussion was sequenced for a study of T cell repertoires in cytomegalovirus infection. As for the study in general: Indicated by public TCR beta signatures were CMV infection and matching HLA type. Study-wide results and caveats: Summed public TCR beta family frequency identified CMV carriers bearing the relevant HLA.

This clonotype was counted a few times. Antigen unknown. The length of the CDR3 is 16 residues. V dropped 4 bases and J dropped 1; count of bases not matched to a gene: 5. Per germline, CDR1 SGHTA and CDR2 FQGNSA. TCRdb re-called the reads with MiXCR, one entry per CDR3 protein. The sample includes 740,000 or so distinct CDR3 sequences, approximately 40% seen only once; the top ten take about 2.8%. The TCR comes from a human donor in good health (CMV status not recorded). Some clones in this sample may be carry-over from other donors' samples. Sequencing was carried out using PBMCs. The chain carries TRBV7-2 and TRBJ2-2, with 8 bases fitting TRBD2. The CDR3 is CASSSRGGQNTGELFF. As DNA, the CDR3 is TGTGCCAGCAGCTCCCGCGGGGGGCAGAACACCGGGGAGCTGTTTTTT.